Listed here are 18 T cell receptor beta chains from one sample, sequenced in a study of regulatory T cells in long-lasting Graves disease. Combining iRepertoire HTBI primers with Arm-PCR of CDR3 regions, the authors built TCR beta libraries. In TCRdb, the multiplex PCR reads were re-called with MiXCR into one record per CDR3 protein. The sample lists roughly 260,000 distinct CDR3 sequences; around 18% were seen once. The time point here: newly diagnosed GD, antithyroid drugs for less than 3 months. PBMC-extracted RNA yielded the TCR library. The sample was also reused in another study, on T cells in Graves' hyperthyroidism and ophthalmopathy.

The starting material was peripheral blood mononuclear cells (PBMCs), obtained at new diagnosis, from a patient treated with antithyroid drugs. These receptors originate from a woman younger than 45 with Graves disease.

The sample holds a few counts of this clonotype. CDR3 protein: CASSQDQGTRRVIQYF. The CDR3 DNA follows: TGCGCCAGCAGCCAAGATCAGGGGACACGGCGTGTCATTCAGTACTTC. The rearrangement joins TRBV4-1 to TRBJ2-4, with D possibly TRBD1 on 6 matching bases. From germline, CDR1 is MGHRA and CDR2 YSYEKL. V was pared by 0 bases and J by 9 bases, with 18 bases between. This CDR3 comprises 16 residues.

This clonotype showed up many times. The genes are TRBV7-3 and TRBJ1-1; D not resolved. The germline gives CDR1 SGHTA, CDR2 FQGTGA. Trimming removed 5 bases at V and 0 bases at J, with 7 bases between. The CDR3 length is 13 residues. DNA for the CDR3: TGTGCCAGCAGCCCCAGTGTGAACACTGAAGCTTTCTTT. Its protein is CASSPSVNTEAFF.

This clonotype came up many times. The CDR3 loop reads CSARDGKNIADTEAFF. Written as DNA, the CDR3 is TGCAGTGCTAGAGATGGGAAGAACATCGCGGACACTGAAGCTTTCTTT. The chain joins TRBV20-1 to TRBJ1-1, with D unclear. Germline loops: CDR1 DFQATT, CDR2 SNEGSKA (reference sequence). Trimming took off 0 bases at V and 3 bases at J, with 17 bases between the two ends. The CDR3 sequence is 16 residues long.

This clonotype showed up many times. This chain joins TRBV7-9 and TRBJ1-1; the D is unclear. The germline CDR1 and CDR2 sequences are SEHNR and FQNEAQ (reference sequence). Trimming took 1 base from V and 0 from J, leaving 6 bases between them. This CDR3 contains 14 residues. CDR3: CASSLGSVNTEAFF. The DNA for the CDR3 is TGTGCCAGCAGCTTAGGAAGCGTGAACACTGAAGCTTTCTTT. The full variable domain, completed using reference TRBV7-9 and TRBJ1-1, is DTGVSQNPRHKITKRGQNVTFRCDPISEHNRLYWYRQTLGQGPEFLTYFQNEAQLEKSRLLSDRFSAERPKGSFSTLEIQRTEQGDSAMYLCASSLGSVNTEAFFGQGTRLTVV.

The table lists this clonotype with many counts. The CDR3 spells CASSARQSPYEQYF. In DNA form, the CDR3 reads TGTGCCAGCAGCGCCCGACAGTCACCCTACGAGCAGTACTTC. The gene calls are TRBV9 and TRBJ2-7; D possibly corresponds to TRBD1 (5 bases). Between the trimmed V and J ends, which lost 3 bases and 2 bases, there was a span of 12 bases. CDR1 and CDR2 (germline): SGDLS, YYNGEE. The CDR3 extends over 14 amino acids.

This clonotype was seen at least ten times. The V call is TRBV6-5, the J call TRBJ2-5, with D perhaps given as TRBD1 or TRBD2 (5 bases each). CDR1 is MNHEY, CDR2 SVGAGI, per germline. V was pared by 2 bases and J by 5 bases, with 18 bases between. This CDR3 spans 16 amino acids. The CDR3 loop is CASSYPNRDGGETQYF. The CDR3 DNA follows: TGTGCCAGCAGTTACCCGAACCGGGACGGTGGGGAGACCCAGTACTTC.

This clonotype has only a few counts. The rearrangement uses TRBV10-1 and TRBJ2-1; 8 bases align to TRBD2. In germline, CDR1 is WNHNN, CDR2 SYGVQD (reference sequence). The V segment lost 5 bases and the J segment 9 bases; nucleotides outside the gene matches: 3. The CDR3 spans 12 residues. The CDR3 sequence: CASSFAGGEQFF. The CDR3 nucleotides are TGCGCCAGCAGTTTCGCGGGGGGTGAGCAGTTCTTC.

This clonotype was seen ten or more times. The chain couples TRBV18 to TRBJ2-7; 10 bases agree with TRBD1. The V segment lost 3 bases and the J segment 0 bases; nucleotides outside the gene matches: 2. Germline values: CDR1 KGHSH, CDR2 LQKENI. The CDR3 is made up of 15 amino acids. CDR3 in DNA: TGTGCCAGCTCACCGGGGGACAGGGGCTCCTACGAGCAGTACTTC. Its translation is CASSPGDRGSYEQYF.

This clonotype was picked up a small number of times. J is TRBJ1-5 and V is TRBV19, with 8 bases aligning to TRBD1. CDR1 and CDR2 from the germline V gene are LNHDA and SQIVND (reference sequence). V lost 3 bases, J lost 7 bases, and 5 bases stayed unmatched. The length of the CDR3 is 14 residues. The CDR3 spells CASSMGQAGQPQHF. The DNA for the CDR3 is TGTGCCAGTAGTATGGGACAGGCGGGGCAGCCCCAGCATTTT.

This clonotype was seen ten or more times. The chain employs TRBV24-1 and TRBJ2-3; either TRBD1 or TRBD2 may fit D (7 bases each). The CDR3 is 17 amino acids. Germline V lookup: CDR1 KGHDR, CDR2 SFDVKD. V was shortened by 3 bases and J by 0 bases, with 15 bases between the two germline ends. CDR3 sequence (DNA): TGTGCCACCAGTGATCCCTCAGGGGGGGGTAGCACAGATACGCAGTATTTT. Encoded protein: CATSDPSGGGSTDTQYF.

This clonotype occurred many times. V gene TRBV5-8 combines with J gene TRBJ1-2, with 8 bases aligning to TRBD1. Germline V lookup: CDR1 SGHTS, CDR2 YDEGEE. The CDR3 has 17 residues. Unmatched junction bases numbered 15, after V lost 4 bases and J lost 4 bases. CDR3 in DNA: TGTGCCAGCAGCGGCAGGACAGGGCCTAGCAAAGTCTATGGCTACACCTTC. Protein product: CASSGRTGPSKVYGYTF.

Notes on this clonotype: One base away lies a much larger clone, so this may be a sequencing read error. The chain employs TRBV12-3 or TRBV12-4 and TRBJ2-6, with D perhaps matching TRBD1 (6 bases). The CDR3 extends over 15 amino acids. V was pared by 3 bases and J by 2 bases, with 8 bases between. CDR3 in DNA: TGTGCCAGCAGTTTTAGGGGGACTGGGGCCAACGTCCTGACTTTC. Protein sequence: CASSFRGTGANVLTF.

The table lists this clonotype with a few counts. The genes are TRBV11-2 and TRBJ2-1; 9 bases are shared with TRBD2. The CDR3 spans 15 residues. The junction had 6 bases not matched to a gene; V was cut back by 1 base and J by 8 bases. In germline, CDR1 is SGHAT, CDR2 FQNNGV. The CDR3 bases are TGTGCCAGCAGCTTAGGCGGCGGGGGGGCCTATGAGCAGTTCTTC. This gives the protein CASSLGGGGAYEQFF.

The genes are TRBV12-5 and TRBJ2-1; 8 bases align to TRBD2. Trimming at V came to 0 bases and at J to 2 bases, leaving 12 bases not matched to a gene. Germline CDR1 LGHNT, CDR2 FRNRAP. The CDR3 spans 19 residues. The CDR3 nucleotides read TGTGCTAGTGGTTTGGTAACCAGCGGGGGCGTAAAACCCTACAATGAGCAGTTCTTC. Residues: CASGLVTSGGVKPYNEQFF.

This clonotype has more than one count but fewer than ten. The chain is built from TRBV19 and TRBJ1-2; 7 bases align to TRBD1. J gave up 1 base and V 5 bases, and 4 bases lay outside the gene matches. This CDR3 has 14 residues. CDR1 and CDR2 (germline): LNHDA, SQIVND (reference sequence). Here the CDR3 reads CASSGTELNYGYTF. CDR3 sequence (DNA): TGTGCCAGTAGTGGGACAGAGCTTAACTATGGCTACACCTTC.

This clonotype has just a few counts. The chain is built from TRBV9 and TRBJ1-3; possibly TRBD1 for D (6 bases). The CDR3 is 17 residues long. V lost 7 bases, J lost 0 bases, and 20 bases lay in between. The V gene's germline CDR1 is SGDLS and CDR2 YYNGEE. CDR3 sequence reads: CASSPSPTGSSGNTIYF. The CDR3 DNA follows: TGTGCCAGCTCCCCCTCCCCCACAGGGTCCTCTGGAAACACCATATATTTT.

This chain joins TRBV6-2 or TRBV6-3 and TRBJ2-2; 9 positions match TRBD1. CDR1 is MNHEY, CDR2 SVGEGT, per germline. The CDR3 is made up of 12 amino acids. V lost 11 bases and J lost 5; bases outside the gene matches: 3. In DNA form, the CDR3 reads TGTGCCGGGGACAGGGCTACCGGGGAGCTGTTTTTT. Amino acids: CAGDRATGELFF.

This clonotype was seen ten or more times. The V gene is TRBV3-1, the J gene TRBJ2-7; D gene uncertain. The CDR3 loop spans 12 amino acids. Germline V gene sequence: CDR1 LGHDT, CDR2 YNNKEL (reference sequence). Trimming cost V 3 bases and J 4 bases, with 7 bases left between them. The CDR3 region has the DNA TGTGCCAGCAGCCAGACGCGGTACGAGCAGTACTTC. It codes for CASSQTRYEQYF.